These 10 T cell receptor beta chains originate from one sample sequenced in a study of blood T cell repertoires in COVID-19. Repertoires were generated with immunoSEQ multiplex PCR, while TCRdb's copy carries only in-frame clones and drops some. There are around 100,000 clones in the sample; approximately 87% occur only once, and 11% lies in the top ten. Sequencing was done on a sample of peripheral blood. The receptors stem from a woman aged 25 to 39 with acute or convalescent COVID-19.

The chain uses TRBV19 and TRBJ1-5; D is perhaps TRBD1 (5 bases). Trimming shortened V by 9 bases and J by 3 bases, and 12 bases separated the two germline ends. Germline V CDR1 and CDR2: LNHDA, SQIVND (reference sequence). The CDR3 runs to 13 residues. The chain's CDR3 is CASQDSYNQPQHF. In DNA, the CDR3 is TGTGCCAGCCAAGACAGCTACAATCAGCCCCAGCATTTT.

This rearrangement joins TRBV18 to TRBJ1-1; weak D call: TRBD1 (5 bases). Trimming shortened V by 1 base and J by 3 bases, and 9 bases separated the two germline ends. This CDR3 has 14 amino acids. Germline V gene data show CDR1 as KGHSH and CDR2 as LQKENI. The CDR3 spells CASSPQGQDTEAFF. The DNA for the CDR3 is TGTGCCAGCTCACCACAGGGGCAGGACACTGAAGCTTTCTTT.

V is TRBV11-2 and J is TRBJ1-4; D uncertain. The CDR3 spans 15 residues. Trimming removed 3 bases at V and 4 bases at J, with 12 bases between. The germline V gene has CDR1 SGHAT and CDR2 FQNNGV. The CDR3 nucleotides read TGTGCCAGCAGCTTTGATTCCCTCGGTAATGAAAAACTGTTTTTT. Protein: CASSFDSLGNEKLFF.

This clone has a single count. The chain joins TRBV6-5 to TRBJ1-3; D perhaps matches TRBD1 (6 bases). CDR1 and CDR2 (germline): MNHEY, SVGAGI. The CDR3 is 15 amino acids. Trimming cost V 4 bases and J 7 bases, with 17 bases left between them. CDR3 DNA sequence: TGTGCCAGCAGTTCGAGTGTCAGTCAGGGGAACACCATATATTTT. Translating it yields CASSSSVSQGNTIYF.

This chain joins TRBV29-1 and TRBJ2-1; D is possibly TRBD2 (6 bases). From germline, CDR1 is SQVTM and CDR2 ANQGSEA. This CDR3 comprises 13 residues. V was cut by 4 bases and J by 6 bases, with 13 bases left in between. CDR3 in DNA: TGCAGCGTTGCGCGCGGGGAGATCAATGAGCAGTTCTTC. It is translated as CSVARGEINEQFF.

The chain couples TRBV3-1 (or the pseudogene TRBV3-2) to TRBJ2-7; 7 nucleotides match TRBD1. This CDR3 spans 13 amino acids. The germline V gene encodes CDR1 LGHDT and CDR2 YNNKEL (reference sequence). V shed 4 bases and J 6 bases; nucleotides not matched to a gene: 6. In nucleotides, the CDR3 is TGTGCCAGCAGCCCCTACCGACAGGGCGAGCAGTACTTC. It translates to CASSPYRQGEQYF.

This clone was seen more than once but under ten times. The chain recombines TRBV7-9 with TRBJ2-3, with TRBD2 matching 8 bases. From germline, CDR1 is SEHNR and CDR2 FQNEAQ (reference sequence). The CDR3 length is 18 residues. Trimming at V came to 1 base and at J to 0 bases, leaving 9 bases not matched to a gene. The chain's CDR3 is CASSLGSSGDPSTDTQYF. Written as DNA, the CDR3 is TGTGCCAGCAGCTTAGGGAGTAGCGGGGACCCTAGCACAGATACGCAGTATTTT.

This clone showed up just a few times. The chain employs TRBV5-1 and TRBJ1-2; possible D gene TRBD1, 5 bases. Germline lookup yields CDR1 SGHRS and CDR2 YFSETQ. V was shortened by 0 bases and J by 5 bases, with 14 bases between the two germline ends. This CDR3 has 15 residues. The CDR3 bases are TGCGCCAGCAGCTTGGTTGCGGGGACCACTTATGGCTACACCTTC. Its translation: CASSLVAGTTYGYTF.

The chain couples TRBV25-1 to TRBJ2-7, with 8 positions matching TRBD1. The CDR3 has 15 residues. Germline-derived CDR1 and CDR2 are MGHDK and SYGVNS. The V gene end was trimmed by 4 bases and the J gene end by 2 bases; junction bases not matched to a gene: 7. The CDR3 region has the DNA TGTGCCAGCAGTGGGGGACAGGCAACGACCTACGAGCAGTACTTC. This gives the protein CASSGGQATTYEQYF.

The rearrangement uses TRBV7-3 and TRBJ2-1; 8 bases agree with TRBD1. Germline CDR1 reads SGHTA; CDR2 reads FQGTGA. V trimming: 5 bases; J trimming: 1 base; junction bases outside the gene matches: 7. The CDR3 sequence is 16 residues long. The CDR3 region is CASSPGTGVSYNEQFF. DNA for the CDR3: TGTGCCAGCAGCCCCGGGACAGGTGTGTCCTACAATGAGCAGTTCTTC.